Each of the 9 T cell receptor beta chains below was sequenced from the same sample in a study of cytotoxic CD8 clonotypes in ibrutinib-treated CLL. The protocol was immunoSEQ multiplex PCR, while the TCRdb copy is restricted to in-frame clones and leaves out a portion. The data hold about 39,000 clones, with 65% to 70% observed a single time. Sequencing used PBMCs, obtained at disease progression, from a patient treated with ibrutinib. Receptors were obtained from a human donor with chronic lymphocytic leukemia.

This clone was picked up a small number of times. V and J are TRBV7-3 and TRBJ2-2; D tentatively reads TRBD1 or TRBD2 (5 bases each). Looked up from germline, CDR1 is SGHTA and CDR2 is FQGTGA. CDR3 size: 17 residues. V lost 2 bases and J 1 base, leaving 14 bases between the germline ends. CDR3 sequence: CASSLFRGSLNTGELFF. The CDR3 coding sequence is TGTGCCAGCAGCTTATTTCGGGGCAGCTTGAACACCGGGGAGCTGTTTTTT.

This chain uses TRBV5-1 with TRBJ2-1; the match to TRBD2 covers 11 bases. Trimming took 4 bases from V and 4 from J; bases not matched to a gene: 7. Germline CDR1 reads SGHRS; CDR2 reads YFSETQ. There are 16 residues in the CDR3. DNA of the CDR3: TGCGCCAGCAGCATACTTGGGACTAGCGGTTACAATGAGCAGTTCTTC. Translated, it gives CASSILGTSGYNEQFF.

This clone has only a few counts. The chain links TRBV9 to TRBJ1-1; 8 positions agree with TRBD1. This CDR3 is built from 12 residues. V gave up 5 bases and J gave up 11 bases; unmatched junction bases: 8. Germline V gene lookup returns CDR1 SGDLS and CDR2 YYNGEE. In DNA form, the CDR3 reads TGTGCCAGCAGTCCAGACAGGGGAAGCGCTTTCTTT. Protein: CASSPDRGSAFF.

The V gene is TRBV28, the J gene TRBJ2-3; the match to TRBD1 covers 8 bases. Losses at the gene ends were 7 bases for V and 4 bases for J; bases not matched to a gene: 1. Germline V gives CDR1 MDHEN, CDR2 SYDVKM. The CDR3 extends over 12 amino acids. DNA for the CDR3: TGTGCCAGCAACAGGGGGTCAGATACGCAGTATTTT. Its translation: CASNRGSDTQYF.

V usage is TRBV29-1 and J usage is TRBJ1-1; maybe TRBD1 (6 bases). Germline V gene data show CDR1 as SQVTM and CDR2 as ANQGSEA. V was trimmed by 4 bases and J by 5 bases, leaving 14 bases between them. The CDR3 totals 13 residues. DNA of the CDR3: TGCAGCGTTGGGTTGGGGGGCGGGACTGAAGCTTTCTTT. This codes for CSVGLGGGTEAFF.

J is TRBJ1-5 and V is TRBV27; TRBD1 agrees at 7 bases. The CDR3 is 13 amino acids. J gave up 5 bases and V 5 bases, and 3 bases lay outside the gene matches. Germline lookup yields CDR1 MNHEY and CDR2 SMNVEV (reference sequence). The CDR3 sequence is CASSPDRDQPQHF. As DNA, the CDR3 is TGTGCCAGCAGTCCTGACAGGGATCAGCCCCAGCATTTT.

The rearrangement joins TRBV5-4 to TRBJ2-3, with D maybe TRBD2 (5 bases). The CDR3 runs 13 residues. The germline CDR1 and CDR2 sequences are SGHNT and YYREEE (reference sequence). V shed 2 bases and J shed 1 base, with 5 bases lying between them. The CDR3 region has the DNA TGTGCCAGCAGCTTTAGCGGCACAGATACGCAGTATTTT. Protein sequence: CASSFSGTDTQYF. The full variable domain, rest sourced from reference TRBV5-4 and TRBJ2-3, is ETGVTQSPTHLIKTRGQQVTLRCSSQSGHNTVSWYQQALGQGPQFIFQYYREEENGRGNFPPRFSGLQFPNYSSELNVNALELDDSALYLCASSFSGTDTQYFGPGTRLTVL.

CDR3 sequence (DNA): TGCAGTGCTACTGAGAATCAGCCCCAGCATTTT. This gives the protein CSATENQPQHF. The chain recombines TRBV20-1 with TRBJ1-5; D uncertain. The germline V gene encodes CDR1 DFQATT and CDR2 SNEGSKA (reference sequence). The V and J ends lost 4 bases and 4 bases respectively, with 5 bases between them. The CDR3 spans 11 residues.

The genes are TRBV30 and TRBJ1-2; 7 bases are shared with TRBD1. V lost 1 base and J lost 4; bases outside the gene matches: 6. The germline gives CDR1 GTSNPN, CDR2 SVGIG (reference sequence). This CDR3 comprises 14 residues. DNA of the CDR3: TGTGCCTGGAGTGGCAAGGGGGCCGGCTATGGCTACACCTTC. Translating gives CAWSGKGAGYGYTF.